This record concerns one TCR beta chain sequence. Its antigen is as yet unknown. There are 13 residues in the CDR3. The ends were cut back, 3 bases at V and 2 bases at J, with 8 bases in the middle. Germline V gene sequence: CDR1 ENHRY, CDR2 SYGVKD. The data are from a study of identical twins. Study outcomes and limitations: In cord blood, abundant beta clonotypes had fewer insertions; memory showed no trend.

Healthy Caucasian individuals made up all the donors. Via MiXCR, TCRdb re-called the 5' RACE reads, giving one row per CDR3 protein. The sample lists around 480,000 distinct CDR3 sequences, 14% occurring once. This sample was shared with a second study, whose subject was yellow fever vaccine responses in identical twins.

The chain employs TRBV10-3 and TRBJ2-7; D uncertain. Input material: CD4+ T cells sorted from blood. This clonotype originated in a young woman in good health. The CDR3 is CAISDQDPYEQYF. The CDR3 DNA follows: TGTGCCATCAGTGATCAGGACCCCTACGAGCAGTACTTC.